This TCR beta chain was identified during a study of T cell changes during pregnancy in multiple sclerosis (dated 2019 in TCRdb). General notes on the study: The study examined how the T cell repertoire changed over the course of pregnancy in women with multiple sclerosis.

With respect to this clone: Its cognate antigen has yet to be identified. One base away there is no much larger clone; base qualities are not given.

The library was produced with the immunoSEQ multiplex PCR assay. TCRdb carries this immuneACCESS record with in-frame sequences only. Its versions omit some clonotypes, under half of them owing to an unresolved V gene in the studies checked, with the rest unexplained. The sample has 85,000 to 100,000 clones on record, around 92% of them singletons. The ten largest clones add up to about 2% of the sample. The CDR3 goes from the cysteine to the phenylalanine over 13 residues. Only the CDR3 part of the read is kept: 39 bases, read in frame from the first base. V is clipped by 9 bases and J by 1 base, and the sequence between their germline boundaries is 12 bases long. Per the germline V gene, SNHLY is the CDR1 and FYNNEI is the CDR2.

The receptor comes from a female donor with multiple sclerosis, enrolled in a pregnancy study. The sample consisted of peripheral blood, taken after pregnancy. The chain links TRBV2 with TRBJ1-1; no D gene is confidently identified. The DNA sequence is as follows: TGTGCCAGTCTTCGGGAGGGGAACACTGAAGCTTTCTTT. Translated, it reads CASLREGNTEAFF.